This TCR beta chain was retrieved from a study of T cell changes during pregnancy in multiple sclerosis. The CDR3 is 13 amino acids. The ends lost 5 bases at V and 3 bases at J; junction bases unmatched: 2. The germline V gene encodes CDR1 SGHVS and CDR2 FNYEAQ. Assay: immunoSEQ multiplex PCR; the TCRdb copy retains only in-frame clones and omits some. The sample shows fewer than 20,000 clones, around 97% of them seen only once. J is TRBJ2-7 and V is TRBV7-6, with 9 nucleotides matching TRBD2. The receptor's source is a female donor with multiple sclerosis, enrolled in a pregnancy study. This material consisted of peripheral blood, taken in the third trimester of pregnancy. CDR3 nucleotides: TGTGCCAGCAGCCCGACTAGCGGCTACGAGCAGTACTTC. Translation: CASSPTSGYEQYF.